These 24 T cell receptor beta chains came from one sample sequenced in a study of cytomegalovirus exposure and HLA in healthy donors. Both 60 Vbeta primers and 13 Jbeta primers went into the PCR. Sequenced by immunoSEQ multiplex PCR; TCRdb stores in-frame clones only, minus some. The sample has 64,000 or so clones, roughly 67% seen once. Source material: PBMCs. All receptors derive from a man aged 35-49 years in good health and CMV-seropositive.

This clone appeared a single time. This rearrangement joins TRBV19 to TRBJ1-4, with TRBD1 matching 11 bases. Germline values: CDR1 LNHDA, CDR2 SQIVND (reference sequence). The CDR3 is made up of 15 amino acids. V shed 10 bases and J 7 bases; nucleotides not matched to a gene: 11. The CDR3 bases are TGTGCCACCACAGACACCGGGACAGGGGGTGAAAAACTGTTTTTT. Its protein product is CATTDTGTGGEKLFF.

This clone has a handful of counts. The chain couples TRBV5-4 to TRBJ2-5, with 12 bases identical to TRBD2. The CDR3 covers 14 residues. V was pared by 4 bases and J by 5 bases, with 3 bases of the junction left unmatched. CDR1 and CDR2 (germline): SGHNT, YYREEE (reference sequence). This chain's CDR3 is CASSVTSGSETQYF. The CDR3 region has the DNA TGTGCCAGCAGCGTGACTAGCGGGAGTGAGACCCAGTACTTC.

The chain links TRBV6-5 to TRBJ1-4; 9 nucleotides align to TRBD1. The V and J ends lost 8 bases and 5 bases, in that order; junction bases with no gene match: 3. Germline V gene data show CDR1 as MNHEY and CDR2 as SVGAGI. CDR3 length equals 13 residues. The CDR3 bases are TGTGCCAGCTCCGGGACAGGGAATGAAAAACTGTTTTTT. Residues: CASSGTGNEKLFF.

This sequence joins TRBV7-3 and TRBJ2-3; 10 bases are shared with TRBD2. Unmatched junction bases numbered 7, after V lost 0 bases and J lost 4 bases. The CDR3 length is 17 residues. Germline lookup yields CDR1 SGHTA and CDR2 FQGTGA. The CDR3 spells CASSLTGLAGVSDTQYF. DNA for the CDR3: TGTGCCAGCAGCTTAACGGGCCTAGCGGGAGTATCAGATACGCAGTATTTT.

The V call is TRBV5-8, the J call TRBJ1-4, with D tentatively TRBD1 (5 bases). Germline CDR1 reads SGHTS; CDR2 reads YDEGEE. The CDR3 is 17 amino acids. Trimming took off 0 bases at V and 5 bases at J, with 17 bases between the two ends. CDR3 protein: CASSLGYSGGRNEKLFF. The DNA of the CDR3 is TGTGCCAGCAGCTTGGGCTACTCCGGGGGTAGAAATGAAAAACTGTTTTTT. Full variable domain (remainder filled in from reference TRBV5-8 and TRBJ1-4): EAGVTQSPTHLIKTRGQQATLRCSPISGHTSVYWYQQALGLGLQFLLWYDEGEERNRGNFPPRFSGRQFPNYSSELNVNALELEDSALYLCASSLGYSGGRNEKLFFGSGTQLSVL.

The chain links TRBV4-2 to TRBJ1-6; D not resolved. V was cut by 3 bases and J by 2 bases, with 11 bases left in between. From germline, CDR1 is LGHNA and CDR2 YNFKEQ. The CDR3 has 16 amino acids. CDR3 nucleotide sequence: TGTGCCAGCAGCCAGGCAACCGGGACCTATAATTCACCCCTCCACTTT. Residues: CASSQATGTYNSPLHF.

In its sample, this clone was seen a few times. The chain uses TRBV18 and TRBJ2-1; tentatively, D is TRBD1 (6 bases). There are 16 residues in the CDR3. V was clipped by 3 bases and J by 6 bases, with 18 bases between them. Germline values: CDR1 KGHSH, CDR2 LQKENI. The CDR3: CASSPDLGTPVNEQFF. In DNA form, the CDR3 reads TGTGCCAGCTCACCCGACTTGGGGACACCTGTCAATGAGCAGTTCTTC.

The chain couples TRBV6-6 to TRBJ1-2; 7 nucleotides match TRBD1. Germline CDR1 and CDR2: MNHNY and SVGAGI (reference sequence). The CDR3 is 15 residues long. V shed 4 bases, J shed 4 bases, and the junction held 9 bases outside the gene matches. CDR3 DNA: TGTGCCAGCAGTTCTGAGGGGACAGTAATCTATGGCTACACCTTC. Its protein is CASSSEGTVIYGYTF.

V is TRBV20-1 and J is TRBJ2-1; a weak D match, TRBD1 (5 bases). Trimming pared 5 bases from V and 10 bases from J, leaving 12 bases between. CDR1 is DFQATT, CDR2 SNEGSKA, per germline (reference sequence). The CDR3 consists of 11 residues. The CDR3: CSAPTTAEQFF. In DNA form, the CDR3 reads TGCAGTGCTCCTACGACAGCGGAGCAGTTCTTC.

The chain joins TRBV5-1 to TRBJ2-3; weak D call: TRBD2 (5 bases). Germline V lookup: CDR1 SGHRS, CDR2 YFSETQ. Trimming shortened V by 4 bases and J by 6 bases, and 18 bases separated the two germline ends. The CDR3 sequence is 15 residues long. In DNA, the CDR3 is TGCGCCAGCAGCATCACCACGGGGTTTAGGGATACGCAGTATTTT. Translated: CASSITTGFRDTQYF.

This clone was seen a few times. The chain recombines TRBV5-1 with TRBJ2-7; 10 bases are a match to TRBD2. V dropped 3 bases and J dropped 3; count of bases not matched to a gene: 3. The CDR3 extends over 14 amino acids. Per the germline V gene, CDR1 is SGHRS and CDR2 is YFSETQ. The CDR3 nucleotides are TGCGCCAGCAGCTCAAGCGGGGGGGGCTACGAGCAGTACTTC. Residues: CASSSSGGGYEQYF.

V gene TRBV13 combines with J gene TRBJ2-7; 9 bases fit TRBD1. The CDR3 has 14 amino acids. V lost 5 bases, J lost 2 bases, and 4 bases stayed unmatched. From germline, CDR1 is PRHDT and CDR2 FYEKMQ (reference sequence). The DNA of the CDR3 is TGTGCCAGCAGCCTGGGACAGGGTCCCTACGAGCAGTACTTC. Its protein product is CASSLGQGPYEQYF. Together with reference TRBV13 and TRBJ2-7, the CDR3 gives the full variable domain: AAGVIQSPRHLIKEKRETATLKCYPIPRHDTVYWYQQGPGQDPQFLISFYEKMQSDKGSIPDRFSAQQFSDYHSELNMSSLELGDSALYFCASSLGQGPYEQYFGPGTRLTVT.

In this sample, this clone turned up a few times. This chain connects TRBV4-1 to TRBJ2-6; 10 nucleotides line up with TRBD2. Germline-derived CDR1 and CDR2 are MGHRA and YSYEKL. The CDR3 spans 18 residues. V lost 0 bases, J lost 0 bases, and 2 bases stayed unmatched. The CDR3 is CASSQDSGGTSGANVLTF. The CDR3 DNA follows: TGCGCCAGCAGCCAAGATAGCGGGGGGACCTCTGGGGCCAACGTCCTGACTTTC.

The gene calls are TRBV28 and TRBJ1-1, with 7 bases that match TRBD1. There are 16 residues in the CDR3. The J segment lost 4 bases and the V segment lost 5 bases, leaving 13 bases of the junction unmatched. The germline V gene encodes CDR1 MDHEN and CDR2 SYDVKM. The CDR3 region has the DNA TGTGCCAGCAGTCCGGAGGGGGCAGGGGTGAGCACTGAAGCTTTCTTT. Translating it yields CASSPEGAGVSTEAFF. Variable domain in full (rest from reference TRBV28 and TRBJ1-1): DVKVTQSSRYLVKRTGEKVFLECVQDMDHENMFWYRQDPGLGLRLIYFSYDVKMKEKGDIPEGYSVSREKKERFSLILESASTNQTSMYLCASSPEGAGVSTEAFFGQGTRLTVV.

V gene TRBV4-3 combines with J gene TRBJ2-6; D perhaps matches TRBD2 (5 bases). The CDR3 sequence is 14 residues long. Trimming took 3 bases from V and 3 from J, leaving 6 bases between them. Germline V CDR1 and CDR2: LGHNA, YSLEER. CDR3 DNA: TGCGCCAGCAGCCACGGGGTTGGGGCCAACGTCCTGACTTTC. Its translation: CASSHGVGANVLTF.

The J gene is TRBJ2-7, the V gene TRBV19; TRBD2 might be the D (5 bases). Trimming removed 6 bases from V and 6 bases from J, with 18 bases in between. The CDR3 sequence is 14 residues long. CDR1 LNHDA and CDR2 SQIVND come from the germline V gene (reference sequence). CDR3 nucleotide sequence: TGTGCCAGTAGGGTCGCGAGCGGAGCGGCCGAGCAGTACTTC. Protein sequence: CASRVASGAAEQYF.

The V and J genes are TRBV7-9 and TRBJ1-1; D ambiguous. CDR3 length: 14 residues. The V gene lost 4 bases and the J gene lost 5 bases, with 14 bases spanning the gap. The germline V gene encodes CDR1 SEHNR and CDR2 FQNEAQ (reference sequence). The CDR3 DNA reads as TGTGCCAGCAGCTCGCGTTGGGGAGAGACTGAAGCTTTCTTT. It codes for CASSSRWGETEAFF. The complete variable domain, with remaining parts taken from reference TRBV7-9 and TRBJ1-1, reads DTGVSQNPRHKITKRGQNVTFRCDPISEHNRLYWYRQTLGQGPEFLTYFQNEAQLEKSRLLSDRFSAERPKGSFSTLEIQRTEQGDSAMYLCASSSRWGETEAFFGQGTRLTVV.

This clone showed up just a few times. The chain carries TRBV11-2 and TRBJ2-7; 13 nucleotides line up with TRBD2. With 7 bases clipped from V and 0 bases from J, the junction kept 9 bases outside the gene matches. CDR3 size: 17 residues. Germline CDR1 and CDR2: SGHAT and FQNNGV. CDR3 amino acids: CASNPWGLAGTSYEQYF. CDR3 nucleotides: TGTGCCAGCAACCCATGGGGACTAGCGGGGACCTCCTACGAGCAGTACTTC.

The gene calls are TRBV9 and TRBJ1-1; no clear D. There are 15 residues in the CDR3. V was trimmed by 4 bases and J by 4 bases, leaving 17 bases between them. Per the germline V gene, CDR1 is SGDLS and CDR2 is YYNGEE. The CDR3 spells CASSTEAELVTEAFF. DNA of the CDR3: TGTGCCAGCAGCACTGAAGCGGAGCTGGTCACTGAAGCTTTCTTT.

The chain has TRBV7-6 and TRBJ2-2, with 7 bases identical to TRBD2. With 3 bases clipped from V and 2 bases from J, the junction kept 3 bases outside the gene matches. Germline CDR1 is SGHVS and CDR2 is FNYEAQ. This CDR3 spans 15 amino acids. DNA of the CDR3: TGTGCCAGCAGCTTTGGGGAGGGTAACACCGGGGAGCTGTTTTTT. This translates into CASSFGEGNTGELFF.

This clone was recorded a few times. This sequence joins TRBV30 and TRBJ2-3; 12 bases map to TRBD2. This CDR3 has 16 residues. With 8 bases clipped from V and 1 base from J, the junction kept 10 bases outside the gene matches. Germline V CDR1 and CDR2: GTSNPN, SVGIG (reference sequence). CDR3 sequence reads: CAPGGLAGPCTDTQYF. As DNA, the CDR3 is TGTGCCCCTGGTGGACTAGCGGGGCCCTGCACAGATACGCAGTATTTT.

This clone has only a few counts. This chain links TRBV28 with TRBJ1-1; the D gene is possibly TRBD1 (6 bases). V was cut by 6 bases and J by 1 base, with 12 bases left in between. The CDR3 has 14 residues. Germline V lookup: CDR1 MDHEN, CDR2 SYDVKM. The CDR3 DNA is TGTGCCAGCAGGCCGGGACACCCGAACACTGAAGCTTTCTTT. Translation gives CASRPGHPNTEAFF.

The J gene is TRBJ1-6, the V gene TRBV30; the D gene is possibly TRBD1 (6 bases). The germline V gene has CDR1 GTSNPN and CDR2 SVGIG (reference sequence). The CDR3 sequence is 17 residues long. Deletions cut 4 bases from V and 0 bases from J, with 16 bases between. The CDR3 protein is CAWTKRGGSSYNSPLHF. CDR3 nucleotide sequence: TGTGCCTGGACCAAAAGGGGGGGGAGCTCCTATAATTCACCCCTCCACTTT.

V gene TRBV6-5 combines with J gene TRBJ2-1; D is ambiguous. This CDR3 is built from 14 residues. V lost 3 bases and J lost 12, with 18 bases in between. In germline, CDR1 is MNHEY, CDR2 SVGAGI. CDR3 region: CASSYAPQHTWQFF. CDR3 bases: TGTGCCAGCAGTTATGCCCCTCAACACACCTGGCAGTTCTTC.